One sample yielded the 3 T cell receptor beta chains listed below, sequenced in a study of cytomegalovirus exposure and HLA in healthy donors. The PCR made use of 60 Vbeta and 13 Jbeta primers. Repertoires were generated with immunoSEQ multiplex PCR, while TCRdb's copy carries only in-frame clones and drops some. Found here are 120,000 or so clones, 80% of them singletons; the top ten hold 1%. The sample comprised PBMCs. These receptors came from a man aged 40-49 years in good health and CMV-seronegative.

The V gene is TRBV11-2, the J gene TRBJ2-5, with D unresolved. CDR3 length: 14 residues. V dropped 4 bases and J dropped 4 bases, with 13 bases sitting between them. The germline V gene has CDR1 SGHAT and CDR2 FQNNGV. The CDR3, as DNA: TGTGCCAGCAGCTCGCCCTTGGCCCCAGAGACCCAGTACTTC. The encoded protein is CASSSPLAPETQYF.

A single count supports this clone. The rearrangement joins TRBV18 to TRBJ1-1, with 8 bases that match TRBD1. Losses at the gene ends were 0 bases for V and 5 bases for J; bases not matched to a gene: 17. The length of the CDR3 is 19 residues. The V gene's germline CDR1 is KGHSH and CDR2 LQKENI. The CDR3 DNA follows: TGTGCCAGCTCACCACCAAATGGAGCCAGAACTAGGACAGGGACTGAAGCTTTCTTT. This gives the protein CASSPPNGARTRTGTEAFF.

This clone came up once. The J gene is TRBJ1-1, the V gene TRBV6-5; 8 bases match TRBD1. The V gene end was trimmed by 5 bases and the J gene end by 8 bases; junction bases not matched to a gene: 4. Germline V lookup: CDR1 MNHEY, CDR2 SVGAGI. This CDR3 has 12 residues. CDR3 region: CASSRGQGEAFF. CDR3 sequence (DNA): TGTGCCAGCAGTCGCGGACAGGGAGAAGCTTTCTTT.